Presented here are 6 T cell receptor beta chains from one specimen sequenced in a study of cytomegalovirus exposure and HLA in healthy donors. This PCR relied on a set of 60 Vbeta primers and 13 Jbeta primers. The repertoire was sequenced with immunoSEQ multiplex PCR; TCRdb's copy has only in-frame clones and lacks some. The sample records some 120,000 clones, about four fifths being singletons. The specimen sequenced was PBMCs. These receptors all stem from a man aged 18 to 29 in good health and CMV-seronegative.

CDR3 sequence reads: CASSVEGTGYEKLFF. CDR3 in DNA: TGTGCCAGCAGCGTAGAGGGCACAGGGTATGAAAAACTGTTTTTT. This chain links TRBV9 with TRBJ1-4; a possible D gene is TRBD1 (6 bases). The germline V gene has CDR1 SGDLS and CDR2 YYNGEE. With 0 bases removed from V and 6 bases from J, the gap between germline ends came to 12 bases. The CDR3 length is 15 residues.

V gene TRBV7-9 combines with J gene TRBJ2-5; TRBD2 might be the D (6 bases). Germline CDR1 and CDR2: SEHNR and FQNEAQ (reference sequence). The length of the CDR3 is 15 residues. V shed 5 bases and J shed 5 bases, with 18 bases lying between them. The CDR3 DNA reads TGTGCCAGCAGCGCCGGGACTTTGGAGCAGGAGACCCAGTACTTC. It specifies CASSAGTLEQETQYF.

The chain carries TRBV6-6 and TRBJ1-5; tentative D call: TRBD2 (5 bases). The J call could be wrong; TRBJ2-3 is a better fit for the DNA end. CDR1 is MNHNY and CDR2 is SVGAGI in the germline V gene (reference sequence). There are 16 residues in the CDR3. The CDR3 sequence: CASSLDGHEGNQPQYF. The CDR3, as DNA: TGTGCCAGCAGCCTGGACGGCCACGAGGGCAATCAGCCCCAGTATTTT.

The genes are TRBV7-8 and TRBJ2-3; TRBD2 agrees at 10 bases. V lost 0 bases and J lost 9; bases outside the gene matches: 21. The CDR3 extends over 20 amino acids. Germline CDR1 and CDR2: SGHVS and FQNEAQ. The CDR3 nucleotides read TGTGCCAGCAGCTTAGCGGTCCAGCGGGGGGGCCTCGCCTCCCGGGGCACGCAGTATTTT. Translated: CASSLAVQRGGLASRGTQYF.

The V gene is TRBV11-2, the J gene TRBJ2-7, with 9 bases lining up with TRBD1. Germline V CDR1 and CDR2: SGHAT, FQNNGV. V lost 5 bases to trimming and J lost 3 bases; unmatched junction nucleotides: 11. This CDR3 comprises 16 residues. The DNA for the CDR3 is TGTGCCAGCAGCGACATCACCGGGACAGGGAGCTACGAGCAGTACTTC. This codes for CASSDITGTGSYEQYF.

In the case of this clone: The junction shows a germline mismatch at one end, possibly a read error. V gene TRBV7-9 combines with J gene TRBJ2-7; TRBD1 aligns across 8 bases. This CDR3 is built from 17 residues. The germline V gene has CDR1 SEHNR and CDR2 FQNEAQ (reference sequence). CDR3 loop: CSSSPPNGQGRENEQYF. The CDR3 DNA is TGTTCCAGCAGCCCCCCTAACGGACAGGGCCGGGAGAACGAGCAGTACTTC.